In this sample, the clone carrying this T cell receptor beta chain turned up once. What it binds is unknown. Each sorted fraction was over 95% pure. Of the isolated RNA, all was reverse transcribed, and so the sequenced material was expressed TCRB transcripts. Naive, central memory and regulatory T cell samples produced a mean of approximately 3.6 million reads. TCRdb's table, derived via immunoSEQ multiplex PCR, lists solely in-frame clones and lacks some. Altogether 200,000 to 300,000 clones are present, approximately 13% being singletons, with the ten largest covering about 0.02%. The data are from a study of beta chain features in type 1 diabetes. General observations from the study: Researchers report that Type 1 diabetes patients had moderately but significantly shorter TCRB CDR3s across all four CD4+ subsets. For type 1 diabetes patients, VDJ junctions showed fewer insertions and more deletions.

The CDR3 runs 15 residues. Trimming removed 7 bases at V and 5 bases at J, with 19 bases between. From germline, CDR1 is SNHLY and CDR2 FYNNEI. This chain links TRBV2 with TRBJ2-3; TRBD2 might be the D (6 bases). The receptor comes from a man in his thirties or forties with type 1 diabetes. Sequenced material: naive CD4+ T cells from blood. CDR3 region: CASKQDLGAGDTQYF. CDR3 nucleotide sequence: TGTGCCAGCAAACAGGACTTAGGAGCGGGAGATACGCAGTATTTT. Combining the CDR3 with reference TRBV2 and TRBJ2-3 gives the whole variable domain EPEVTQTPSHQVTQMGQEVILRCVPISNHLYFYWYRQILGQKVEFLVSFYNNEISEKSEIFDDQFSVERPDGSNFTLKIRSTKLEDSAMYFCASKQDLGAGDTQYFGPGTRLTVL.